This T cell receptor (beta chain) stems from a study of human CD8 memory T cell subsets. UMI-labeled 5' RACE produced the TCR beta libraries. As originally analysed: Every library of TCR beta sequences contained functional CDR3 beta clonotypes numbering between roughly 2,600 and 20,000. TCRdb reprocessed the 5' RACE reads and reports one entry per CDR3 protein, with no DNA. The V and J calls here are based on TCRdb, not the publication. The sample holds 9,500 to 12,000 distinct CDR3 sequences. Germline V gene data show CDR1 as MDHEN and CDR2 as SYDVKM. The CDR3 length is 14 residues. This TCR came from a human donor in good health. The V gene is TRBV28, the J gene TRBJ1-5; TCRdb selects TRBD1, and the lack of DNA leaves this call unchecked. What was sequenced was CD8+ stem-like memory T cells (TSCM and TCM) sorted from PBMCs. Noted subset: stem-like memory CD8 T cells (TSTEM), CCR7+ PD-1- TIGIT-. The CDR3 protein is CASSLTGMGQPQHF.